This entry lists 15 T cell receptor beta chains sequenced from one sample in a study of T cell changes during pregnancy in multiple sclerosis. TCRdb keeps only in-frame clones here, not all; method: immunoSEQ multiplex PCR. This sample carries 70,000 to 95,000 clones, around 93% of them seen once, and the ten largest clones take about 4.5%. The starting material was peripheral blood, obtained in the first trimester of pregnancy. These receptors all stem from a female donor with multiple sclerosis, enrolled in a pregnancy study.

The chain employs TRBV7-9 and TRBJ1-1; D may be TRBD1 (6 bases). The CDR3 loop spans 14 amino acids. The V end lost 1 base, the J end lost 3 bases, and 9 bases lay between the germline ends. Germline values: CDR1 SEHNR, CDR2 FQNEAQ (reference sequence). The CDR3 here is CASSLVKGDTEAFF. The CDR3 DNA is TGTGCCAGCAGCTTAGTAAAGGGGGACACTGAAGCTTTCTTT. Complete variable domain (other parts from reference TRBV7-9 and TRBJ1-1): DTGVSQNPRHKITKRGQNVTFRCDPISEHNRLYWYRQTLGQGPEFLTYFQNEAQLEKSRLLSDRFSAERPKGSFSTLEIQRTEQGDSAMYLCASSLVKGDTEAFFGQGTRLTVV.

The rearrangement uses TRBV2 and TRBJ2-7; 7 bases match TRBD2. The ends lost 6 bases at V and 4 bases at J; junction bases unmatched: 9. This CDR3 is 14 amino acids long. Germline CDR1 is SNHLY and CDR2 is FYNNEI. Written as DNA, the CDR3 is TGTGCCAGCAGGATAGAGTCGGGGGGTTACGAGCAGTACTTC. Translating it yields CASRIESGGYEQYF.

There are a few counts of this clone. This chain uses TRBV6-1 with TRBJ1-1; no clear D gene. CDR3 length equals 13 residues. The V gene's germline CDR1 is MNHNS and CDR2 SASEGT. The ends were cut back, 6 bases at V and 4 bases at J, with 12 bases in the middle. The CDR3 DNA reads TGTGCCAGCAGGATGGCGGGTATCACTGAAGCTTTCTTT. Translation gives CASRMAGITEAFF.

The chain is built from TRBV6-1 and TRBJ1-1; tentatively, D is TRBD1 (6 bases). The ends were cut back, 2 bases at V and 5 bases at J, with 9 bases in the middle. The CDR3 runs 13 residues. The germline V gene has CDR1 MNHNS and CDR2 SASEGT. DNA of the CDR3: TGTGCCAGCAGTGAAAACAGGGTTACTGAAGCTTTCTTT. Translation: CASSENRVTEAFF.

CDR3 sequence (DNA): TGTGCCAGCAGCCCGGACTATTACAATGAGCAGTTCTTC. It yields the protein CASSPDYYNEQFF. The chain combines TRBV6-1 with TRBJ2-1, with D maybe TRBD2 (6 bases). V was trimmed by 6 bases and J by 4 bases, leaving 10 bases between them. The CDR3 spans 13 residues. Germline CDR1 is MNHNS and CDR2 is SASEGT.

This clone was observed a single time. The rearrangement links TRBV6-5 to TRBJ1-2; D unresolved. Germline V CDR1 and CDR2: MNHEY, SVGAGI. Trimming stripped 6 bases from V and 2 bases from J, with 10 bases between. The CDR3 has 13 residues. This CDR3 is CASRQTVNYGYTF. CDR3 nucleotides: TGTGCCAGCAGACAAACAGTCAACTATGGCTACACCTTC.

The CDR3, as DNA: TGTGCCAGCAGCTTAAATCCTCCGGATGAGCAGTTCTTC. This translates into CASSLNPPDEQFF. V and J are TRBV7-2 and TRBJ2-1; no reliable D call. Per the germline V gene, CDR1 is SGHTA and CDR2 is FQGNSA. CDR3 length: 13 residues. V lost 2 bases to trimming and J lost 8 bases, with 10 bases between them.

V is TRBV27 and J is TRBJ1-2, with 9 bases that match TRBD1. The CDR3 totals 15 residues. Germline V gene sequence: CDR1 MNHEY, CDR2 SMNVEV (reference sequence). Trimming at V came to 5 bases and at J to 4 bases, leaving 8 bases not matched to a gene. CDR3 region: CASSLDRGFGYGYTF. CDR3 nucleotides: TGTGCCAGCAGTCTGGACAGGGGTTTCGGCTATGGCTACACCTTC.

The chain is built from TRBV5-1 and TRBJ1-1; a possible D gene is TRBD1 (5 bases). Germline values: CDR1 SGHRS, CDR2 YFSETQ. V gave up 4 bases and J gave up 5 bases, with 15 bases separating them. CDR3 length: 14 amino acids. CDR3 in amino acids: CASSEGHAGTEAFF. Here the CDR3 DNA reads TGCGCCAGCAGCGAAGGACACGCGGGAACTGAAGCTTTCTTT.

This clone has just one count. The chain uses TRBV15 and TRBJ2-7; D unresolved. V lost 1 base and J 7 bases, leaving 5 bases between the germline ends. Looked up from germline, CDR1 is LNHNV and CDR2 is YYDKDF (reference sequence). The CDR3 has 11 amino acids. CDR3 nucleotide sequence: TGTGCCACCAGCAGAGTTCAGGAGCAGTACTTC. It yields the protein CATSRVQEQYF.

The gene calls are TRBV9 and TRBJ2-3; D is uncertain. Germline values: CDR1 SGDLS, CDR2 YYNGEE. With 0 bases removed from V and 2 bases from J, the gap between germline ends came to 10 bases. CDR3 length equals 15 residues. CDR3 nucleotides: TGTGCCAGCAGCGTAGGTGGAGCGACCACAGATACGCAGTATTTT. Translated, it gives CASSVGGATTDTQYF.

The CDR3 sequence is CASSQGQEYNEQFF. In DNA form, the CDR3 reads TGTGCCAGCAGTCAGGGACAGGAGTACAATGAGCAGTTCTTC. The genes are TRBV6-1 and TRBJ2-1, with TRBD1 matching 8 bases. The J segment lost 4 bases and the V segment lost 5 bases, leaving 4 bases of the junction unmatched. The CDR3 runs 14 residues. The germline V gene encodes CDR1 MNHNS and CDR2 SASEGT.

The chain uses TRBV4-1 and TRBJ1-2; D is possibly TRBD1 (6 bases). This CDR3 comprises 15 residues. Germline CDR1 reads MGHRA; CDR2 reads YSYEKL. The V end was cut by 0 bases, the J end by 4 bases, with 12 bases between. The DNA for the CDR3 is TGCGCCAGCAGCCAAGAAAAGGGGGTGGCCTATGGCTACACCTTC. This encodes CASSQEKGVAYGYTF.

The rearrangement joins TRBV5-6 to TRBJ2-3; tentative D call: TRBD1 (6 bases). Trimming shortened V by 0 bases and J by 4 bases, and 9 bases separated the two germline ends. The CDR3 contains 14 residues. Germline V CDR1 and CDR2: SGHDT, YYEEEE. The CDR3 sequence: CASSLGGTSDTQYF. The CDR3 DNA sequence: TGTGCCAGCAGCTTGGGAGGGACATCAGATACGCAGTATTTT.

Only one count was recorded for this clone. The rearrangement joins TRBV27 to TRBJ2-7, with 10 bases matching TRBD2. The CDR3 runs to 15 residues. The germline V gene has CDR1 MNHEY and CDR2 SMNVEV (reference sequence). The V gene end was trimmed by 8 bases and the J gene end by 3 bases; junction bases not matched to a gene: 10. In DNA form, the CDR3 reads TGTGCCAGCTCTCCCGGAACTAGCGGGGACTACGAGCAGTACTTC. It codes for CASSPGTSGDYEQYF.